This T cell receptor (beta chain) was obtained from a study of cytomegalovirus exposure and HLA in healthy donors. This clone was counted a few times. Antigen unknown. Regarding the study as a whole: There were reportedly fewer N-insertions in an Asian-associated ancestry cluster than the roughly 680-donor mean, in a later analysis.

With 60 Vbeta and 13 Jbeta primers, the PCR was carried out. Data came from immunoSEQ multiplex PCR; TCRdb stores just in-frame clones and leaves some out. The sample holds 90,000 to 110,000 clones, 69% seen once. The sequenced sample was PBMCs. This sequence was found in a man younger than 45 in good health and CMV-seronegative.

The CDR3 here is CASSLSSGSGTDTQYF. CDR3 in DNA: TGTGCCAGCAGCTTATCTAGCGGGAGTGGCACAGATACGCAGTATTTT. The genes are TRBV11-2 and TRBJ2-3, with TRBD2 matching over 10 bases. Germline CDR1 SGHAT, CDR2 FQNNGV. The CDR3 loop spans 16 amino acids. V dropped 2 bases and J dropped 1; count of bases not matched to a gene: 3. The whole variable domain, remainder taken from reference TRBV11-2 and TRBJ2-3, is EAGVAQSPRYKIIEKRQSVAFWCNPISGHATLYWYQQILGQGPKLLIQFQNNGVVDDSQLPKDRFSAERLKGVDSTLKIQPAKLEDSAVYLCASSLSSGSGTDTQYFGPGTRLTVL.